This T cell receptor beta chain was retrieved from a study of CD8 T cells in Susac syndrome. This CDR3 is built from 14 residues. Trimming took 1 base from V and 8 from J; bases not matched to a gene: 5. Germline V CDR1 and CDR2: SGHRS, YFSETQ. TCR beta from blood CD8+ and CD4+ T cells was sequenced. TEMRA cells were enriched by FACS, and CD4+ and CD8+ T cells were negatively isolated. RNA in amounts of roughly 0.5 to 1 ug was reverse transcribed with random hexamers. By means of immunoSEQ multiplex PCR, TCR beta CDR3 spanning 54 Vbeta and 13 Jbeta underwent amplification. TCRdb itself ran the immunoSEQ multiplex PCR reads through MiXCR, one entry per CDR3 protein. The data show about 130,000 distinct CDR3 sequences, roughly 94% seen once.

The chain joins TRBV5-1 to TRBJ2-1; 8 bases map to TRBD2. The sample comprised CD4+ T cells from PBMCs. The source of this sequence is a human donor with multiple sclerosis. The CDR3 DNA reads as TGCGCCAGCAGCTTGCAGCTAGCGGGCGATGAGCAGTTCTTC. Translated: CASSLQLAGDEQFF.